Each of the 19 T cell receptor beta chains below was sequenced from the same sample in a study of blood T cell repertoires in COVID-19. The repertoire was sequenced with immunoSEQ multiplex PCR; TCRdb's copy has only in-frame clones and lacks some. The table has 120,000 or so clones, over 75% seen once. Material: peripheral blood. Source of these receptors: a man aged 60 to 69 with acute or convalescent COVID-19.

V usage is TRBV5-1 and J usage is TRBJ2-3, with TRBD2 as a possible D gene (6 bases). The germline V gene has CDR1 SGHRS and CDR2 YFSETQ. The V gene lost 7 bases and the J gene lost 0 bases, with 15 bases spanning the gap. The CDR3 has 15 residues. The CDR3 coding sequence is TGCGCCAGCCGCCCCGGCGGGACGAGCACAGATACGCAGTATTTT. Translating it yields CASRPGGTSTDTQYF. Drawing the rest from reference TRBV5-1 and TRBJ2-3, the complete variable domain is KAGVTQTPRYLIKTRGQQVTLSCSPISGHRSVSWYQQTPGQGLQFLFEYFSETQRNKGNFPGRFSGRQFSNSRSEMNVSTLELGDSALYLCASRPGGTSTDTQYFGPGTRLTVL.

CDR3 sequence reads: CAWMDRDYGYTF. The CDR3 bases are TGTGCCTGGATGGACAGGGACTATGGCTACACCTTC. The chain couples TRBV30 to TRBJ1-2, with 8 bases matching TRBD1. There are 12 residues in the CDR3. Germline assignment: CDR1 GTSNPN and CDR2 SVGIG (reference sequence). The junction had 1 base not matched to a gene; V was cut back by 4 bases and J by 3 bases.

The chain couples TRBV30 to TRBJ1-1, with TRBD1 as a possible D gene (6 bases). Germline lookup yields CDR1 GTSNPN and CDR2 SVGIG (reference sequence). V lost 4 bases, J lost 1 base, and 10 bases lay in between. The CDR3 sequence is 13 residues long. The CDR3 DNA is TGTGCCTGGATCGGACAGCCGAACACTGAAGCTTTCTTT. Its protein product is CAWIGQPNTEAFF.

The chain employs TRBV27 and TRBJ2-3; D is ambiguous. The V and J ends lost 5 bases and 9 bases respectively, with 15 bases between them. CDR3 length equals 13 residues. The germline gives CDR1 MNHEY, CDR2 SMNVEV (reference sequence). CDR3 protein: CASSLLAAATQYF. CDR3 coding DNA: TGTGCCAGCAGTCTCCTCGCGGCTGCCACGCAGTATTTT.

The chain links TRBV6-2 or TRBV6-3 to TRBJ1-2; unclear D gene. V lost 0 bases and J lost 6, with 8 bases in between. The CDR3 length is 13 residues. Germline lookup yields CDR1 MNHEY and CDR2 SVGEGT. The CDR3 DNA reads TGTGCCAGCAGTTACTCTTCCGGGAATGGCTACACCTTC. Protein sequence: CASSYSSGNGYTF.

The table lists this clone with a count of one. The chain combines TRBV7-9 with TRBJ1-6; D remains ambiguous. Germline CDR1 SEHNR, CDR2 FQNEAQ (reference sequence). The CDR3 loop spans 14 amino acids. Trimming removed 1 base from V and 5 bases from J, with 6 bases in between. The CDR3 reads CASSLGPNNSPLHF. CDR3 nucleotides: TGTGCCAGCAGCTTAGGTCCAAATAATTCACCCCTCCACTTT.

V is TRBV19 and J is TRBJ2-1, with D possibly being TRBD1 (5 bases). V was pared by 10 bases and J by 4 bases, with 17 bases between. The CDR3 length is 14 residues. Germline V gene data show CDR1 as LNHDA and CDR2 as SQIVND (reference sequence). The CDR3 region is CATRQNPFYNEQFF. The CDR3 DNA reads as TGTGCCACCCGACAGAACCCTTTTTACAATGAGCAGTTCTTC.

The rearrangement joins TRBV15 to TRBJ2-3; tentatively, D is TRBD2 (5 bases). CDR3 size: 14 residues. V was shortened by 4 bases and J by 5 bases, with 13 bases between the two germline ends. Germline V gene sequence: CDR1 LNHNV, CDR2 YYDKDF (reference sequence). The CDR3 spells CATSNGDLEDTQYF. In DNA, the CDR3 is TGTGCCACCAGCAACGGGGATCTGGAAGATACGCAGTATTTT. Supplemented by reference TRBV15 and TRBJ2-3, the full variable domain reads DAMVIQNPRYQVTQFGKPVTLSCSQTLNHNVMYWYQQKSSQAPKLLFHYYDKDFNNEADTPDNFQSRRPNTSFCFLDIRSPGLGDTAMYLCATSNGDLEDTQYFGPGTRLTVL.

The chain uses TRBV19 and TRBJ2-5; maybe TRBD2 (5 bases). The CDR3 contains 14 residues. With 7 bases removed from V and 5 bases from J, the gap between germline ends came to 17 bases. CDR1 is LNHDA and CDR2 is SQIVND in the germline V gene (reference sequence). The CDR3 loop reads CASKRIGEWETQYF. Here the CDR3 DNA reads TGTGCCAGTAAGAGGATCGGGGAGTGGGAGACCCAGTACTTC.

This sequence joins TRBV18 and TRBJ2-7; D is perhaps TRBD1 (6 bases). The CDR3 sequence is 15 residues long. In germline, CDR1 is KGHSH, CDR2 LQKENI. Between the trimmed V and J ends, which lost 2 bases and 4 bases, there was a span of 15 bases. The CDR3 DNA follows: TGTGCCAGCTCACCAGGGGGCCAAATGGAATACGAGCAGTACTTC. The encoded protein is CASSPGGQMEYEQYF. Full variable domain (outside the CDR3, taken from reference TRBV18 and TRBJ2-7): NAGVMQNPRHLVRRRGQEARLRCSPMKGHSHVYWYRQLPEEGLKFMVYLQKENIIDESGMPKERFSAEFPKEGPSILRIQQVVRGDSAAYFCASSPGGQMEYEQYFGPGTRLTVT.

The gene calls are TRBV6-5 and TRBJ2-3; the match to TRBD2 covers 10 bases. V was pared by 10 bases and J by 6 bases, with 7 bases of the junction left unmatched. The CDR3 sequence is 13 residues long. The germline gives CDR1 MNHEY, CDR2 SVGAGI. CDR3: CAISGRVDDTQYF. The CDR3 DNA reads as TGTGCCATCAGCGGGAGGGTAGACGATACGCAGTATTTT.

The V call is TRBV19, the J call TRBJ2-2, with D possibly TRBD1 on 6 matching bases. The V end lost 3 bases, the J end lost 1 base, and 12 bases lay between the germline ends. The CDR3 has 16 amino acids. CDR1 is LNHDA, CDR2 SQIVND, per germline (reference sequence). CDR3 loop: CASSIAGTMNTGELFF. DNA of the CDR3: TGTGCCAGTAGTATCGCCGGGACAATGAACACCGGGGAGCTGTTTTTT.

The rearrangement uses TRBV5-1 and TRBJ1-4, with 9 bases fitting TRBD1. The V gene end was trimmed by 2 bases and the J gene end by 8 bases; junction bases not matched to a gene: 4. Germline assignment: CDR1 SGHRS and CDR2 YFSETQ. This CDR3 contains 14 residues. The CDR3 is CASSLQGAREKLFF. CDR3 DNA sequence: TGCGCCAGCAGCTTACAGGGGGCAAGGGAAAAACTGTTTTTT.

The chain recombines TRBV19 with TRBJ1-2, with D hard to call. Trimming pared 10 bases from V and 2 bases from J, leaving 14 bases between. This CDR3 contains 13 residues. CDR1 is LNHDA and CDR2 is SQIVND in the germline V gene (reference sequence). The CDR3 protein is CATRLDGNYGYTF. In nucleotides, the CDR3 is TGTGCCACCCGACTCGACGGGAACTATGGCTACACCTTC.

The V call is TRBV7-9, the J call TRBJ1-5; the match to TRBD1 covers 7 bases. The ends lost 1 base at V and 2 bases at J; junction bases unmatched: 8. The CDR3 contains 17 residues. Germline-derived CDR1 and CDR2 are SEHNR and FQNEAQ (reference sequence). The CDR3 loop reads CASSLEKGAAGNQPQHF. The CDR3 region has the DNA TGTGCCAGCAGCTTAGAGAAGGGGGCAGCGGGCAATCAGCCCCAGCATTTT.

The chain uses TRBV28 and TRBJ2-3; TRBD2 agrees at 10 bases. This CDR3 contains 16 residues. V trimming: 2 bases; J trimming: 0 bases; junction bases outside the gene matches: 2. In germline, CDR1 is MDHEN, CDR2 SYDVKM. CDR3 DNA: TGTGCCAGCAGTTTACCTAGCGGGGGTAGCACAGATACGCAGTATTTT. This sequence encodes CASSLPSGGSTDTQYF.

This clone was counted once. CDR3 protein: CASIRDSRSPTEAFF. Written as DNA, the CDR3 is TGTGCCAGCATCCGGGACAGTCGCTCCCCGACTGAAGCTTTCTTT. This sequence joins TRBV7-3 and TRBJ1-1, with 7 bases aligning to TRBD1. The CDR3 runs 15 residues. Trimming at V came to 7 bases and at J to 5 bases, leaving 13 bases not matched to a gene. Germline V gives CDR1 SGHTA, CDR2 FQGTGA.

A word on this clone: At the DNA level, this CDR3 is encoded by other sequences in the same sample as well. The V and J genes are TRBV24-1 and TRBJ2-3, with D perhaps TRBD1 (7 bases). This CDR3 comprises 14 residues. Germline CDR1 reads KGHDR; CDR2 reads SFDVKD. The ends were cut back, 5 bases at V and 3 bases at J, with 11 bases in the middle. The DNA for the CDR3 is TGTGCCACCAGTGTCCAGGGGGGTACAGATACGCAGTATTTT. Translated, it gives CATSVQGGTDTQYF.

The V gene is TRBV15, the J gene TRBJ2-3; TRBD2 matches at 7 bases. The trim removed 1 base at V and 11 bases at J, leaving 6 bases unmatched. Germline V gives CDR1 LNHNV, CDR2 YYDKDF (reference sequence). This CDR3 has 13 residues. In DNA, the CDR3 is TGTGCCACCAGCAGAGGCCGGGGGGAAAAGCAGTATTTT. Translating gives CATSRGRGEKQYF.